This T cell receptor beta chain was captured in a study of T cells in Graves' hyperthyroidism and ophthalmopathy. Study outcomes and limitations: Most thyroid clonotypes that were expanded above 0.001 also turned up in blood.

This clonotype turned up a few times. The antigen remains undetermined. Amplified regions were TCR beta CDR3 sequences from RNA transcripts. Researchers ran a first-round RT-PCR on the TCR CDR3 using the HTBI primer set. A single record per CDR3 protein comes from TCRdb applying MiXCR to the multiplex PCR reads. The data hold approximately 590,000 distinct CDR3 sequences, with roughly 46% observed a single time. The source of this sequence is a woman aged 18-29 years with Graves' hyperthyroidism. The sequenced material came from peripheral blood or thyroid tissue (not recorded which).

The CDR3 bases are TGTGCCAGCAGCCCCGGAGACAGATACTATGGCTACACCTTC. Residues: CASSPGDRYYGYTF. This chain links TRBV7-3 with TRBJ1-2; a weak D match, TRBD1 (5 bases). CDR1 and CDR2 from the germline V gene are SGHTA and FQGTGA. The V gene lost 5 bases and the J gene lost 3 bases, with 13 bases spanning the gap. CDR3 length: 14 residues.